Below, 8 T cell receptor beta chains from the same sample are listed, as sequenced in a study of molecular identifiers for immune sequencing clone quantification. TCRdb redid the calling of the PCR reads with MiXCR, one entry per CDR3 protein. The repertoire holds more than 550,000 distinct CDR3 sequences, with around 25% as singletons. Sequenced material: naive CD8+ T cells from blood, with Jurkat cell RNA spiked in. Stated subset: FACS-sorted CD8+CD4-CCR7+CD45RA+ naive T cells. These receptors were taken from a human donor in good health. Some libraries in this study had Jurkat cell RNA spiked in.

This clonotype has only a few counts. J is TRBJ2-2 and V is TRBV6-2 or TRBV6-3; D tentatively fits TRBD1 or TRBD2 (5 bases each). The CDR3 totals 21 residues. Per the germline V gene, CDR1 is MNHEY and CDR2 is SVGEGT. Trimming shortened V by 5 bases and J by 0 bases, and 28 bases separated the two germline ends. The chain's CDR3 is CASSQLGVHDSHFANTGELFF. DNA of the CDR3: TGTGCCAGCAGTCAACTGGGGGTCCACGACAGCCACTTCGCGAACACCGGGGAGCTGTTTTTT.

This clonotype has only a few counts. The V call is TRBV27, the J call TRBJ1-5; 8 bases align to TRBD1. The CDR3 sequence is 14 residues long. The V segment lost 2 bases and the J segment 6 bases; nucleotides outside the gene matches: 3. The germline CDR1 and CDR2 sequences are MNHEY and SMNVEV (reference sequence). This CDR3 is CASSLQGAFQPQHF. The CDR3 DNA reads TGTGCCAGCAGTTTACAGGGGGCGTTTCAGCCCCAGCATTTT.

This chain connects TRBV20-1 to TRBJ1-4; D unresolved. V lost 0 bases and J lost 7, with 12 bases in between. CDR3 length: 14 residues. Germline V gene sequence: CDR1 DFQATT, CDR2 SNEGSKA (reference sequence). CDR3 DNA sequence: TGCAGTGCTAGAGAGGAGGTCTACGTTGAAAAACTGTTTTTT. It is translated as CSAREEVYVEKLFF.

The CDR3 DNA reads TGCGCCAGCAGCCCAGCTCGCACAGGTGGAGGTGAAAAACTGTTTTTT. Translation gives CASSPARTGGGEKLFF. The chain carries TRBV5-1 and TRBJ1-4; TRBD1 might be the D (5 bases). The CDR3 runs to 16 residues. CDR1 is SGHRS, CDR2 YFSETQ, per germline. V was cut by 4 bases and J by 7 bases, with 20 bases left in between.

This clonotype came up a few times. This CDR3 reads CASSLVTGGLAGGQSTDTQYF. The CDR3 DNA sequence: TGTGCCAGCAGCTTAGTTACGGGGGGACTAGCGGGGGGCCAAAGCACAGATACGCAGTATTTT. The J gene is TRBJ2-3, the V gene TRBV7-8; the match to TRBD2 covers 15 bases. J was trimmed by 0 bases and V by 1 base; bases with no gene match: 11. The CDR3 sequence is 21 residues long. Per the germline V gene, CDR1 is SGHVS and CDR2 is FQNEAQ.

This clonotype was found a few times. The gene calls are TRBV6-5 and TRBJ2-7; TRBD2 is a possible D gene (5 bases). This CDR3 comprises 12 residues. The germline V gene encodes CDR1 MNHEY and CDR2 SVGAGI. The germline V and J ends were trimmed by 6 bases and 7 bases, with 13 bases remaining between them. Here the CDR3 reads CASSPPTGEQYF. CDR3 bases: TGTGCCAGCAGCCCACCCACGGGGGAGCAGTACTTC.

This clonotype was seen a few times. This sequence joins TRBV2 and TRBJ2-3; 7 bases are shared with TRBD1. The J segment lost 3 bases and the V segment lost 6 bases, leaving 6 bases of the junction unmatched. Germline CDR1 SNHLY, CDR2 FYNNEI. The CDR3 loop spans 14 amino acids. The CDR3 reads CASSLRGQTDTQYF. CDR3 coding DNA: TGTGCCAGCAGCCTTAGGGGACAGACAGATACGCAGTATTTT. Complete variable domain (other parts from reference TRBV2 and TRBJ2-3): EPEVTQTPSHQVTQMGQEVILRCVPISNHLYFYWYRQILGQKVEFLVSFYNNEISEKSEIFDDQFSVERPDGSNFTLKIRSTKLEDSAMYFCASSLRGQTDTQYFGPGTRLTVL.

The chain uses TRBV6-2 or TRBV6-3 and TRBJ2-7, with a possible D match to TRBD2 (5 bases). Germline V gene data show CDR1 as MNHEY and CDR2 as SVGEGT. V shed 2 bases and J shed 2 bases, with 13 bases lying between them. The CDR3 has 15 residues. CDR3 region: CASSYGSRAAYEQYF. CDR3 sequence (DNA): TGTGCCAGCAGTTACGGGTCCCGAGCGGCCTACGAGCAGTACTTC.